The 27 T cell receptor beta chains below come from one sample, sequenced in a study of blood T cells in healthy people across ages. A second PCR, run for roughly 7 to 12 cycles, used a sample-barcoded 5' primer plus a J-beta primer mix. TCRdb ran MiXCR on the 5' RACE reads and lists one entry per CDR3 protein. The sample yields roughly 1.7 million distinct CDR3 sequences, roughly 32% seen once. Specimen: blood. The receptor set was obtained from a woman aged 30 to 39 in good health.

A word on this clonotype: A much larger clone sits a single nucleotide away, making a read error possible. The chain couples TRBV29-1 to TRBJ2-5, with D possibly TRBD2 on 6 matching bases. The V gene lost 7 bases and the J gene lost 7 bases, with 31 bases spanning the gap. From germline, CDR1 is SQVTM and CDR2 ANQGSEA. The CDR3 is 17 amino acids. CDR3 DNA: TGCAGCGCGGCTCGACTAGGACGGCGGGAATTGGCAGGGACCCAGTACTTC. It yields the protein CSAARLGRRELAGTQYF.

This clonotype was counted a few times. The gene calls are TRBV4-1 and TRBJ1-1; no firm D call. The CDR3 is made up of 16 amino acids. The V end lost 1 base, the J end lost 3 bases, and 15 bases lay between the germline ends. Germline loops: CDR1 MGHRA, CDR2 YSYEKL. CDR3 nucleotides: TGCGCCAGCAGCCAAGGAATCGTGAGCGCCTACACTGAAGCTTTCTTT. Residues: CASSQGIVSAYTEAFF.

The chain recombines TRBV5-5 with TRBJ1-5, with TRBD1 matching 8 bases. The CDR3 has 14 residues. In germline, CDR1 is SGHKS, CDR2 YYEKEE (reference sequence). Germline trimming cut 3 bases from V and 1 base from J; bases unmatched to any gene: 0. In nucleotides, the CDR3 is TGTGCCAGCAGCTGGACAGGGAGCAATCAGCCCCAGCATTTT. It is translated as CASSWTGSNQPQHF. The complete variable domain, with remaining parts taken from reference TRBV5-5 and TRBJ1-5, reads DAGVTQSPTHLIKTRGQQVTLRCSPISGHKSVSWYQQVLGQGPQFIFQYYEKEERGRGNFPDRFSARQFPNYSSELNVNALLLGDSALYLCASSWTGSNQPQHFGDGTRLSIL.

The chain links TRBV20-1 to TRBJ2-7, with D unresolved. V gave up 4 bases and J gave up 7 bases, with 8 bases separating them. The CDR3 extends over 10 amino acids. Per germline, CDR1 DFQATT and CDR2 SNEGSKA (reference sequence). This CDR3 is CSATREEQYF. In DNA form, the CDR3 reads TGCAGTGCTACCAGAGAAGAGCAGTACTTC.

This clonotype was found a few times. V usage is TRBV6-1 and J usage is TRBJ1-6, with D perhaps TRBD1 (5 bases). The germline CDR1 and CDR2 sequences are MNHNS and SASEGT. The CDR3 length is 17 residues. Trimming took off 2 bases at V and 1 base at J, with 12 bases between the two ends. The CDR3 region has the DNA TGTGCCAGCAGTGAACTCCTGGGGGGGTCCTATAATTCACCCCTCCACTTT. Amino acid sequence: CASSELLGGSYNSPLHF.

This clonotype was counted many times. The V and J genes are TRBV29-1 and TRBJ2-7, with D perhaps being TRBD1 or TRBD2 (5 bases each). Trimming shortened V by 0 bases and J by 1 base, and 19 bases separated the two germline ends. This CDR3 has 17 residues. CDR1 is SQVTM and CDR2 is ANQGSEA in the germline V gene. In DNA, the CDR3 is TGCAGCGTTGAAGATCCGGGCGGGCTGAGGGGTTCCTACGAGCAGTACTTC. Translated: CSVEDPGGLRGSYEQYF.

The rearrangement links TRBV20-1 to TRBJ2-7, with unresolved D. Trimming pared 4 bases from V and 0 bases from J, leaving 13 bases between. Germline CDR1 and CDR2: DFQATT and SNEGSKA (reference sequence). CDR3 length: 14 residues. The CDR3 loop reads CSAKISWSSYEQYF. In DNA, the CDR3 is TGCAGTGCTAAGATAAGCTGGAGCTCCTACGAGCAGTACTTC.

Concerning this clonotype itself: A much larger clone sits a single nucleotide away, making a read error possible. The chain links TRBV5-1 to TRBJ2-7; D tentatively fits TRBD1 or TRBD2 (5 bases each). Near its end, the DNA agrees better with TRBJ2-5, so the J call may be wrong. Looked up from germline, CDR1 is SGHRS and CDR2 is YFSETQ. The CDR3 sequence is 13 residues long. CDR3: CAGSLGPEETQYF. CDR3 bases: TGCGCCGGCAGCCTGGGACCTGAAGAGACCCAGTACTTC.

This rearrangement joins TRBV5-1 to TRBJ2-5; a possible D gene is TRBD2 (6 bases). The length of the CDR3 is 15 residues. Germline V CDR1 and CDR2: SGHRS, YFSETQ. The V end lost 0 bases, the J end lost 5 bases, and 14 bases lay between the germline ends. The CDR3 region has the DNA TGCGCCAGCAGCTTGGGGACTACCTCCGGGGAGACCCAGTACTTC. This encodes CASSLGTTSGETQYF. The full variable domain, with the rest looked up from reference TRBV5-1 and TRBJ2-5, is KAGVTQTPRYLIKTRGQQVTLSCSPISGHRSVSWYQQTPGQGLQFLFEYFSETQRNKGNFPGRFSGRQFSNSRSEMNVSTLELGDSALYLCASSLGTTSGETQYFGPGTRLLVL.

J is TRBJ2-2 and V is TRBV4-2; the match to TRBD2 covers 8 bases. With 2 bases clipped from V and 2 bases from J, the junction kept 7 bases outside the gene matches. Germline V gives CDR1 LGHNA, CDR2 YNFKEQ. The CDR3 covers 17 residues. CDR3 bases: TGTGCCAGCAGCCAATCTTTAGCGGGGTTAAACACCGGGGAGCTGTTTTTT. Its protein is CASSQSLAGLNTGELFF.

This chain links TRBV9 with TRBJ1-1; D unclear. Germline loops: CDR1 SGDLS, CDR2 YYNGEE. This CDR3 has 16 amino acids. The V end was cut by 3 bases, the J end by 1 base, with 16 bases between. CDR3 sequence reads: CASSDPVRAPNTEAFF. CDR3 nucleotide sequence: TGTGCCAGCAGCGACCCCGTTAGGGCCCCGAACACTGAAGCTTTCTTT.

The gene calls are TRBV5-1 and TRBJ2-7, with 9 positions matching TRBD1. With V trimmed by 4 bases and J by 0 bases, 11 bases remained unmatched. The germline gives CDR1 SGHRS, CDR2 YFSETQ. The CDR3 spans 17 residues. CDR3 DNA sequence: TGCGCCAGCAGCAGGGGAGAGGGGACAGGGAGCTCCTACGAGCAGTACTTC. Residues: CASSRGEGTGSSYEQYF.

In its sample, this clonotype was seen once. Here the CDR3 reads CASSVVGTPSDEQYF. The CDR3 DNA sequence: TGTGCCAGCAGCGTAGTAGGGACTCCTTCCGACGAGCAGTACTTC. The genes are TRBV9 and TRBJ2-1; D possibly corresponds to TRBD2 (6 bases). The J call may be in error: the DNA end matches TRBJ2-7 better. CDR1 is SGDLS, CDR2 YYNGEE, per germline. The CDR3 totals 15 residues.

The chain has TRBV2 and TRBJ2-7; D gene uncertain. There are 14 residues in the CDR3. The germline V and J ends were trimmed by 2 bases and 6 bases, with 14 bases remaining between them. CDR1 and CDR2 from the germline V gene are SNHLY and FYNNEI. The CDR3 loop reads CASSESAESGEQYF. The CDR3 DNA reads as TGTGCCAGCAGTGAATCCGCGGAGTCCGGCGAGCAGTACTTC.

This clonotype was observed a handful of times. The chain combines TRBV6-5 with TRBJ2-5; D remains unclear. Germline V gene sequence: CDR1 MNHEY, CDR2 SVGAGI. Trimming shortened V by 5 bases and J by 4 bases, and 11 bases separated the two germline ends. This CDR3 region has 13 residues. This chain's CDR3 is CASSRRTSETQYF. The CDR3 DNA sequence: TGTGCCAGCAGTCGCCGAACTTCAGAGACCCAGTACTTC.

The V gene is TRBV9, the J gene TRBJ2-5; a possible D gene is TRBD2 (5 bases). The CDR3 sequence is 15 residues long. Per the germline V gene, CDR1 is SGDLS and CDR2 is YYNGEE. Trimming shortened V by 0 bases and J by 3 bases, and 12 bases separated the two germline ends. The CDR3 DNA sequence: TGTGCCAGCAGCGTAGACGGAGGACTTGAAGAGACCCAGTACTTC. Its translation is CASSVDGGLEETQYF.

This clonotype was detected only a few times. The V call is TRBV11-2, the J call TRBJ2-3; the D is unclear. Germline CDR1 SGHAT, CDR2 FQNNGV. The germline V and J ends were trimmed by 1 base and 2 bases, with 10 bases remaining between them. The CDR3 is 15 amino acids. CDR3 bases: TGTGCCAGCAGCTTAGGGTTCGGAAACACAGATACGCAGTATTTT. Its protein product is CASSLGFGNTDTQYF. The entire variable domain, with the rest obtained from reference TRBV11-2 and TRBJ2-3, is as follows: EAGVAQSPRYKIIEKRQSVAFWCNPISGHATLYWYQQILGQGPKLLIQFQNNGVVDDSQLPKDRFSAERLKGVDSTLKIQPAKLEDSAVYLCASSLGFGNTDTQYFGPGTRLTVL.

The chain recombines TRBV5-1 with TRBJ1-6, with 7 bases that match TRBD1. V was pared by 4 bases and J by 10 bases, with 14 bases of the junction left unmatched. This CDR3 has 16 residues. Germline V lookup: CDR1 SGHRS, CDR2 YFSETQ. CDR3: CASSETMQGGWSPLHF. The DNA of the CDR3 is TGCGCCAGCAGCGAGACTATGCAGGGGGGTTGGTCACCCCTCCACTTT.

Only a few counts were recorded for this clonotype. CDR3 nucleotides: TGTGCCAGCAGCTTAGTACTACAGGGAGGATCTGGGGCCAACGTCCTGACTTTC. Residues: CASSLVLQGGSGANVLTF. V is TRBV11-1 and J is TRBJ2-6; D tentatively reads TRBD1 or TRBD2 (6 bases each). The V gene lost 1 base and the J gene lost 1 base, with 14 bases spanning the gap. CDR1 and CDR2 (germline): SGHAT, FQDESV (reference sequence). CDR3 size: 18 residues.

The sample holds a few counts of this clonotype. The J gene is TRBJ1-2, the V gene TRBV30, with D tentatively TRBD1 (6 bases). The V end was cut by 5 bases, the J end by 3 bases, with 13 bases between. Germline V gene data show CDR1 as GTSNPN and CDR2 as SVGIG (reference sequence). The CDR3 runs to 13 residues. The CDR3 here is CAWVPGADYGYTF. As DNA, the CDR3 is TGTGCCTGGGTCCCAGGGGCGGACTATGGCTACACCTTC.

J is TRBJ2-7 and V is TRBV20-1; D tentatively fits TRBD1 or TRBD2 (6 bases each). V lost 6 bases to trimming and J lost 3 bases, with 18 bases between them. Germline V CDR1 and CDR2: DFQATT, SNEGSKA (reference sequence). The CDR3 runs 14 residues. The CDR3 is CSALAWGAHYEQYF. The DNA of the CDR3 is TGCAGTGCCCTCGCATGGGGGGCCCACTACGAGCAGTACTTC.

This clonotype has just a few counts. The chain links TRBV30 to TRBJ1-1; 7 bases line up with TRBD1. CDR1 GTSNPN and CDR2 SVGIG come from the germline V gene (reference sequence). The trim removed 2 bases at V and 4 bases at J, leaving 4 bases unmatched. The CDR3 has 13 residues. CDR3 residues: CAWSSGGTTEAFF. CDR3 nucleotides: TGTGCCTGGAGTTCAGGGGGAACCACTGAAGCTTTCTTT.

This clonotype has only a few counts. The J gene is TRBJ2-3, the V gene TRBV9; D gene uncertain. The CDR3 has 14 residues. The V end lost 10 bases, the J end lost 0 bases, and 15 bases lay between the germline ends. CDR1 SGDLS and CDR2 YYNGEE come from the germline V gene. Here the CDR3 reads CASQGVSSTDTQYF. The CDR3 DNA is TGTGCCTCTCAAGGCGTTTCTAGCACAGATACGCAGTATTTT.

This clonotype was seen only a few times. Here the CDR3 reads CASSYGTVNYGYTF. CDR3 sequence (DNA): TGTGCCAGCAGTTACGGGACGGTTAACTATGGCTACACCTTC. The chain has TRBV6-2 or TRBV6-3 and TRBJ1-2; D may be TRBD1 (5 bases). Trimming pared 2 bases from V and 1 base from J, leaving 8 bases between. The CDR3 has 14 residues. In germline, CDR1 is MNHEY, CDR2 SVGEGT.

This clonotype was found a few times. CDR3 loop: CASSLALEQETQYF. CDR3 bases: TGTGCCAGCAGCTTAGCCCTCGAACAAGAGACCCAGTACTTC. The chain recombines TRBV11-1 with TRBJ2-5; unclear D gene. Germline V gene data show CDR1 as SGHAT and CDR2 as FQDESV (reference sequence). V lost 0 bases to trimming and J lost 2 bases, with 7 bases between them. The CDR3 extends over 14 amino acids.

This clonotype was seen a few times. The genes are TRBV27 and TRBJ2-4, with 10 bases aligning to TRBD2. The J call may be incorrect, as the DNA end agrees better with TRBJ2-7. The CDR3 is 15 amino acids. CDR1 is MNHEY and CDR2 is SMNVEV in the germline V gene (reference sequence). The CDR3 nucleotides are TGTGCCAGCAGTACCGGACTAGCGGAGCAGAGCGAGCAGTACTTC. This translates into CASSTGLAEQSEQYF.

This chain joins TRBV25-1 and TRBJ2-7; the D gene is possibly TRBD1 (6 bases). Trimming removed 5 bases from V and 5 bases from J, with 16 bases in between. CDR3 length equals 14 residues. The V gene's germline CDR1 is MGHDK and CDR2 SYGVNS. This chain's CDR3 is CASSYRGAGDEQYF. The CDR3 coding sequence is TGTGCCAGCAGTTATAGGGGAGCAGGGGACGAGCAGTACTTC.